Described below is a single T cell receptor beta chain sequence and its context. The target antigen is unknown. Trimming removed 5 bases at V and 8 bases at J, with 21 bases between. CDR3 size: 15 residues. CDR1 SGHTA and CDR2 FQGNSA come from the germline V gene. It was with a sample-barcoded 5' primer and a J-beta primer mix that a second PCR of about 6 to 12 cycles was run. From the 5' RACE reads, TCRdb called clonotypes with MiXCR, one entry per CDR3 protein. The table has 1.5 million to 2 million distinct CDR3 sequences, about 50% seen once. These data come from a study of blood T cells in healthy people across ages. Study-wide points: Those diversity estimates obtained from one million T cells were thought to be underestimates.

The chain combines TRBV7-2 with TRBJ1-2; no firm D call. The material sequenced was blood. The clonotype originates from a woman in her 40s in good health. CDR3 bases: TGTGCCAGCAGCCTATATTCAACCCAACTTGTGGGCTACACCTTC. It specifies CASSLYSTQLVGYTF.